This T cell receptor (beta chain) was captured in a study of technical replicates of blood from several donors. This CDR3 has 12 amino acids. J lost 5 bases, V lost 8 bases, and 4 bases had no gene match. The germline V gene has CDR1 SGHTA and CDR2 FQGNSA. Method: immunoSEQ multiplex PCR; TCRdb's copy keeps in-frame clones and lacks some. The sample has tens of thousands of clones, around 96% seen once. Material: T cells isolated from PBMCs. This TCR was recovered from a human donor in good health. The chain recombines TRBV7-2 with TRBJ2-3; TRBD2 matches at 7 bases. Here the CDR3 reads CASGKRGDTQYF. As DNA, the CDR3 is TGTGCCAGCGGAAAGCGGGGAGATACGCAGTATTTT.